The rows below give T cell receptor beta chains drawn from one sample of a study of T cells after yellow fever vaccination. TCRdb re-called the 5' RACE reads with MiXCR, one entry per CDR3 protein. There are about 500,000 distinct CDR3 sequences in the sample; less than 20% occur only once, and approximately 15% lies in the top ten. The material sequenced was PBMCs, taken about 5 days after the first yellow fever vaccination. These receptors came from a man in his late teens or twenties who received the YFV17D yellow fever vaccine. CDR3s include the opening cysteine and the closing phenylalanine or tryptophan. A D gene is named only where the DNA matches it firmly. The size field is filled for only some rows; it gives once, few, many or a size class.

NA	TRBV5-1	NA	TRBJ1-6	CASAPLGGQNSPLHF	TGCGCCAGCGCACCTCTGGGAGGACAGAATTCACCCCTCCACTTT
NA	TRBV30	NA	TRBJ2-1	CAWDPAEYNEQFF	TGTGCCTGGGACCCGGCGGAATACAATGAGCAGTTCTTC
few	TRBV5-5	NA	TRBJ2-3	CASSLRVFGHTDTQYF	TGTGCCAGCAGCTTGCGGGTTTTTGGGCACACAGATACGCAGTATTTT
few	TRBV12-3/TRBV12-4	TRBD2	TRBJ2-3	CASSSSGGGLSTDTQYF	TGTGCCAGCAGTTCGAGCGGCGGGGGACTAAGCACAGATACGCAGTATTTT
NA	TRBV7-9	NA	TRBJ1-4	CASSLWAGANEKLFF	TGTGCCAGCAGCTTATGGGCAGGGGCAAATGAAAAACTGTTTTTT
NA	TRBV19	NA	TRBJ1-2	CASTGGDNYGYTF	TGTGCCAGCACCGGAGGGGACAACTATGGCTACACCTTC
few	TRBV19	NA	TRBJ1-5	CASTDRRNQPQHF	TGTGCCAGTACCGATCGGCGCAATCAGCCCCAGCATTTT
many	TRBV12-3/TRBV12-4	NA	TRBJ1-6	CASSFRGLLGSPLHF	TGTGCCAGCAGTTTTAGGGGTTTGCTCGGATCACCCCTCCACTTT
few	TRBV6-2/TRBV6-3	TRBD1	TRBJ2-1	CASSYSRQGYNEQFF	TGTGCCAGCAGTTACTCGAGACAGGGCTACAATGAGCAGTTCTTC
NA	TRBV9	TRBD2	TRBJ2-7	CASGREGEQYF	TGTGCCAGCGGTCGGGAGGGGGAGCAGTACTTC
few	TRBV6-1	TRBD1	TRBJ2-2	CASKFIHRDRGNTGELFF	TGTGCCAGCAAATTCATACACCGGGACAGGGGTAACACCGGGGAGCTGTTTTTT
few	TRBV28	NA	TRBJ1-5	CASSFRGRRWGYQPQHF	TGTGCCAGCAGTTTCAGGGGTCGCCGCTGGGGGTATCAGCCCCAGCATTTT
once	TRBV4-2	TRBD1	TRBJ2-7	CASSLEGPGQAFSEQYF	TGTGCCAGCAGCCTAGAGGGTCCGGGACAGGCCTTCTCCGAGCAGTACTTC
NA	TRBV12-3/TRBV12-4	NA	TRBJ1-6	CASHGTGGGNSPLHF	TGTGCCAGCCACGGTACGGGGGGAGGGAATTCACCCCTCCACTTT
NA	TRBV18	NA	TRBJ1-4	CASSAGTNEKLFF	TGTGCCAGCTCGGCGGGGACTAATGAAAAACTGTTTTTT
NA	TRBV18	NA	TRBJ2-1	CASSPFQGGSYNEQFF	TGTGCCAGCTCACCTTTTCAGGGGGGCTCCTACAATGAGCAGTTCTTC
few	TRBV6-5	TRBD1	TRBJ2-5	CASSYLGTGGRETQYF	TGTGCCAGCAGTTACCTGGGGACAGGGGGCCGAGAGACCCAGTACTTC
NA	TRBV13	TRBD1	TRBJ2-1	CASSEGTGGSYNEQFF	TGTGCCAGCAGCGAAGGGACAGGGGGCAGCTACAATGAGCAGTTCTTC
many	TRBV12-3/TRBV12-4	NA	TRBJ2-5	CASSLAARQNRLAGIYQETQYF	TGTGCCAGCAGTTTAGCGGCACGACAGAATCGTCTGGCGGGGATCTACCAAGAGACCCAGTACTTC
NA	TRBV7-2	NA	TRBJ2-5	CASSLVEEETQYF	TGTGCCAGCAGCTTAGTGGAGGAAGAGACCCAGTACTTC
NA	TRBV7-2	TRBD2	TRBJ2-1	CASLSGGLGEQFF	TGTGCCAGCCTATCGGGGGGGCTCGGTGAGCAGTTCTTC
few	TRBV6-2/TRBV6-3	NA	TRBJ1-5	CASTRGLSNQPQHF	TGTGCCAGCACTCGGGGCCTTAGCAATCAGCCCCAGCATTTT
NA	TRBV4-2	TRBD1	TRBJ2-1	CASSPSGQGKSDEQFF	TGTGCCAGCAGTCCTAGTGGACAGGGGAAATCCGATGAGCAGTTCTTC
once	TRBV28	NA	TRBJ1-1	CASSLPLGGTEAFF	TGTGCCAGCAGCTTACCCCTCGGCGGGACTGAAGCTTTCTTT
NA	TRBV5-4	NA	TRBJ2-1	CASNPSSYNEQFF	TGTGCCAGCAACCCTTCCTCCTACAATGAGCAGTTCTTC
many	TRBV5-1	NA	TRBJ1-1	CASSSSGMNTEAFF	TGCGCCAGCAGCTCGTCGGGGATGAACACTGAAGCTTTCTTT
NA	TRBV4-1	TRBD2	TRBJ2-3	CASSQVTSGDSSTDTQYF	TGCGCCAGCAGCCAAGTAACTAGCGGGGATTCTAGCACAGATACGCAGTATTTT
few	TRBV20-1	NA	TRBJ2-3	CSAKWTDGGDTQYF	TGCAGTGCTAAGTGGACAGACGGAGGGGATACGCAGTATTTT
few	TRBV7-2	NA	TRBJ2-5	CASSLFGRNQETQYF	TGTGCCAGCAGCTTATTCGGCCGGAACCAAGAGACCCAGTACTTC
once	TRBV7-2	NA	TRBJ2-7	CASSLVSRGDYEQYF	TGTGCCAGCAGCTTAGTCTCGAGGGGGGACTACGAGCAGTACTTC
few	TRBV10-3	NA	TRBJ1-5	CAISEGGNRNQPQHF	TGTGCCATCAGTGAGGGAGGGAATCGAAATCAGCCCCAGCATTTT
NA	TRBV6-1	NA	TRBJ1-1	CASSENSLNTEAFF	TGTGCCAGCAGTGAGAACAGTTTGAACACTGAAGCTTTCTTT
NA	TRBV20-1	NA	TRBJ1-2	CSASHTWDGYTF	TGCAGTGCTAGCCACACTTGGGATGGCTACACCTTC
few	TRBV5-1	TRBD1	TRBJ2-1	CASRAGTGRYNEQFF	TGCGCCAGCAGGGCCGGGACAGGGAGATACAATGAGCAGTTCTTC
many	TRBV18	NA	TRBJ1-1	CASSEGMNTEAFF	TGTGCCAGCTCAGAGGGGATGAACACTGAAGCTTTCTTT
NA	TRBV19	TRBD1	TRBJ2-2	CASTEDRGRAGELFF	TGTGCCAGTACCGAGGACAGGGGTAGGGCCGGGGAGCTGTTTTTT
few	TRBV3-1	TRBD1	TRBJ2-1	CASSPALQGGQFF	TGTGCCAGCAGCCCAGCCTTACAGGGGGGGCAGTTCTTC
many	TRBV11-3	NA	TRBJ2-1	CASSGARDGPRNEQFF	TGTGCCAGCAGCGGAGCCCGGGACGGCCCTCGGAATGAGCAGTTCTTC
NA	TRBV11-2	TRBD1	TRBJ2-3	CASSSSGTATDTQYF	TGTGCCAGCAGTTCTTCCGGGACAGCCACAGATACGCAGTATTTT
NA	TRBV7-2	NA	TRBJ1-6	CASSLDPQGSPLHF	TGTGCCAGCAGCTTAGACCCCCAGGGCTCACCCCTCCACTTT
few	TRBV5-1	TRBD1	TRBJ2-7	CASSPSGQGPYEQYF	TGCGCCAGCAGCCCAAGTGGACAGGGGCCCTACGAGCAGTACTTC
NA	TRBV11-2	NA	TRBJ1-2	CASSLGVRGQRRANYGYTF	TGTGCCAGCAGCTTAGGGGTCCGGGGCCAGAGACGAGCTAACTATGGCTACACCTTC
few	TRBV7-9	TRBD1	TRBJ2-7	CASSLGQGKREQYF	TGTGCCAGCAGCTTGGGACAGGGGAAAAGGGAGCAGTACTTC
few	TRBV5-1	NA	TRBJ2-5	CASSKPEETQYF	TGCGCCAGCAGCAAACCGGAGGAGACCCAGTACTTC
many	TRBV12-3/TRBV12-4	NA	TRBJ1-1	CASKLDPRSTEAFF	TGTGCCAGCAAACTAGACCCCCGGAGCACTGAAGCTTTCTTT
NA	TRBV12-5	NA	TRBJ1-5	CASGGPGVGNQPQHF	TGTGCTAGTGGGGGTCCGGGGGTTGGCAATCAGCCCCAGCATTTT
few	TRBV11-2	NA	TRBJ1-3	CASSRTGPSGNTIYF	TGTGCCAGCAGCCGGACGGGGCCCTCAGGGAACACCATATATTTT
NA	TRBV5-4	NA	TRBJ2-2	CASSPPGGAKTGELFF	TGTGCCAGCAGCCCGCCGGGGGGCGCGAAAACCGGGGAGCTGTTTTTT
few	TRBV5-1	NA	TRBJ1-1	CASSLAPPPQSGVNTEAFF	TGCGCCAGCAGCTTGGCGCCCCCCCCCCAGTCAGGGGTGAACACTGAAGCTTTCTTT
few	TRBV5-1	TRBD1	TRBJ1-5	CASSVTGGDGPQHF	TGCGCCAGCAGCGTCACAGGGGGAGATGGGCCCCAGCATTTT